What follows are 9 T cell receptor beta chains derived from one specimen sequenced in a study of identical twins. From the 5' RACE reads, TCRdb called clonotypes with MiXCR, one entry per CDR3 protein. The table has about 290,000 distinct CDR3 sequences, 9.5% seen once. This sample also belongs to another study, concerning yellow fever vaccine responses in identical twins.

Source material: CD8+ T cells sorted from blood. The receptor set was obtained from a woman aged 18-35 years in good health.

This clonotype was seen a handful of times. V is TRBV7-8 and J is TRBJ2-7, with D maybe TRBD1 (6 bases). The V and J ends lost 5 bases and 7 bases respectively, with 9 bases between them. Germline V CDR1 and CDR2: SGHVS, FQNEAQ. The CDR3 consists of 11 residues. The CDR3 region is CASSAGQEQYF. The CDR3 DNA follows: TGTGCCAGCAGCGCCGGACAGGAGCAGTACTTC.

This clonotype was seen a few times. The chain employs TRBV4-3 and TRBJ1-2; tentative D call: TRBD1 (5 bases). Trimming removed 0 bases at V and 7 bases at J, with 18 bases between. Germline V gene sequence: CDR1 LGHNA, CDR2 YSLEER. CDR3 length: 16 amino acids. The CDR3: CASSQDPSAGWGGYTF. CDR3 in DNA: TGCGCCAGCAGCCAAGATCCTTCGGCAGGGTGGGGTGGCTACACCTTC.

This clonotype was observed a few times. The chain links TRBV4-3 to TRBJ2-3, with D unresolved. Germline loops: CDR1 LGHNA, CDR2 YSLEER. The V gene lost 1 base and the J gene lost 3 bases, with 17 bases spanning the gap. The length of the CDR3 is 17 residues. CDR3 region: CASSQVAQSKGTDTQYF. The CDR3 nucleotides read TGCGCCAGCAGCCAAGTGGCACAGTCCAAAGGGACAGATACGCAGTATTTT.

Ten or more counts support this clonotype. The chain joins TRBV12-3 or TRBV12-4 to TRBJ1-2; TRBD1 might be the D (5 bases). V was shortened by 5 bases and J by 5 bases, with 18 bases between the two germline ends. The CDR3 sequence is 15 residues long. Here the CDR3 reads CASSPRGAASYGYTF. CDR3 nucleotides: TGTGCCAGCAGTCCCCGCGGGGCAGCCAGTTATGGCTACACCTTC.

V and J are TRBV30 and TRBJ2-7, with D tentatively TRBD1 (5 bases). The V gene lost 3 bases and the J gene lost 1 base, with 7 bases spanning the gap. CDR3 length equals 12 residues. Germline CDR1 GTSNPN, CDR2 SVGIG (reference sequence). Here the CDR3 DNA reads TGTGCCTGGAGCGACAGATCCTACGAGCAGTACTTC. As protein: CAWSDRSYEQYF.

This rearrangement joins TRBV29-1 to TRBJ2-1; TRBD1 is a possible D gene (5 bases). V was pared by 6 bases and J by 3 bases, with 9 bases between. The CDR3 is 12 amino acids. Germline-derived CDR1 and CDR2 are SQVTM and ANQGSEA. The CDR3 sequence: CSVKGYYNEQFF. The CDR3 nucleotides are TGCAGCGTAAAGGGGTACTACAATGAGCAGTTCTTC.

This clonotype was counted ten times or more. A read error may produce the germline difference seen at one junction end. V usage is TRBV12-3 or TRBV12-4 and J usage is TRBJ1-2, with TRBD1 matching over 7 bases. This CDR3 has 15 residues. CDR3 coding DNA: TGTGCCAGCAGCCCCGGGACAGCTATGGGGCACGAACTAAACTTC. It yields the protein CASSPGTAMGHELNF.

This clonotype was observed at least ten times. This chain uses TRBV27 with TRBJ1-2, with 8 bases matching TRBD1. Germline CDR1 is MNHEY and CDR2 is SMNVEV (reference sequence). Losses at the gene ends were 3 bases for V and 8 bases for J; bases not matched to a gene: 14. CDR3 size: 16 residues. This CDR3 is CASSFGIETGVRGYTF. CDR3 bases: TGTGCCAGCAGTTTCGGGATCGAGACAGGGGTGCGAGGCTACACCTTC.

Only a few counts were recorded for this clonotype. The V gene is TRBV11-2, the J gene TRBJ2-5, with D tentatively TRBD1 (5 bases). The CDR3 length is 14 residues. V lost 2 bases, J lost 3 bases, and 10 bases lay in between. The V gene's germline CDR1 is SGHAT and CDR2 FQNNGV. In nucleotides, the CDR3 is TGTGCCAGCAGCTTACTAGACAGTGAAGAGACCCAGTACTTC. Its translation: CASSLLDSEETQYF.